This T cell receptor beta chain was profiled in a study of spatial heterogeneity in lung cancer (dated by TCRdb to the late 2010s). For the wider study: The donors were 60 to 80 patients from the lung TRACERx cohort who had early-stage, untreated non-small cell lung cancer. Follow-up PBMC samples were sequenced whenever available, with a median time to follow-up of about 24 months after resection. Beta-chain transcripts were consistently detected in greater numbers than alpha-chain transcripts, which likely reflects a higher abundance of beta-chain transcripts. In the raw uncorrected reads, each unique combination of TCR and UMI appeared on average more than ten times. TCR alpha and beta repertoires were quantitatively compared across multiple tumor regions, matched nontumor lung and blood in non-small cell lung cancer. Nonsynonymous mutation counts, determined by whole-exome sequencing of tumor tissue, were related to TCR repertoire features. Both alpha and beta chains were TCR-sequenced in samples taken at surgery, namely 220 tumor regions, fewer than 80 matched nontumor lung samples and approximately 51 PBMC samples.

This clonotype appeared many times. What antigen it recognizes has not been identified. Per-base qualities were not stored, and no clone one base away is much larger. The sample's time point label, in plain terms: blood at routine non-recurrence follow-up after resection. Without any cell sorting, TCR sequencing was performed on whole RNA extracted either from tumor and nontumor lung tissue or from cryopreserved PBMC samples. Only patients with enough RNA available from two or more tumor regions were chosen for TCR sequencing. Study-wide conclusions, independent of this receptor: Confirming at a functional level the hypothesis that regional TCRs recognize regional mutations was considered to require additional single-cell paired TCR alpha and beta sequencing. Comparisons of baseline and follow-up blood repertoires included only 14 to 15 patients. Ubiquitous expanded tumor TCRs were found in blood more often at tumor resection than at routine follow-up.

CDR1 and CDR2 are read off the germline V gene as MGHRA and YSYEKL. Compared with germline, V lacks 1 base and J lacks 2 bases; bases without a gene match: 3. The CDR3 has 16 amino acids, counting the end cysteine and phenylalanine. The retained sequence is limited to the CDR3, 48 bases, with the frame set at the first base. Library method: 5' RACE. Reads for this sample came from a NextSeq 500. In the TCR library protocol, a unique molecular identifier was attached to each TCR cDNA molecule so that PCR and sequencing errors could be corrected. The study's own analysis went as follows. TCR identification, UMI-based error correction and CDR3 extraction were all carried out with Decombinator tools. Expanded TCRs were defined as those above a frequency of 2 per 1,000, corresponding to the top 1% of the tumor frequency distribution. Each repertoire was subsampled 100 times to 5,000 TCRs, after which Renyi diversity was computed with the R vegan package. To build CDR3 similarity networks, amino acid triplet string-kernel similarity was used, and CDR3s were connected when their pairwise similarity was above 0.82. In-frame beta chains were kept once TCRdb had trimmed the public reads at Q25 with fastp and called clones with MiXCR. Each CDR3 protein appears once, grouped with its most common genes and DNA. Here the V and J calls rest on TCRdb's processing, not on the authors' analysis. This sample has 25,000 to 30,000 distinct CDR3 sequences in its table, and about 6.3% of those were observed once. 20% to 25% of the sample is held by the ten biggest clonotypes.

The rearrangement combines TRBV4-1 with TRBJ2-2; TRBD2 agrees with 8 junctional bases. The source is a male donor with early-stage non-small cell lung cancer. This specimen was PBMCs, taken at follow-up. The sequence in DNA is TGCGCCAGCAGCCAAGGAGCGGGAGCTAACACCGGGGAGCTGTTTTTT. Its product reads: CASSQGAGANTGELFF.